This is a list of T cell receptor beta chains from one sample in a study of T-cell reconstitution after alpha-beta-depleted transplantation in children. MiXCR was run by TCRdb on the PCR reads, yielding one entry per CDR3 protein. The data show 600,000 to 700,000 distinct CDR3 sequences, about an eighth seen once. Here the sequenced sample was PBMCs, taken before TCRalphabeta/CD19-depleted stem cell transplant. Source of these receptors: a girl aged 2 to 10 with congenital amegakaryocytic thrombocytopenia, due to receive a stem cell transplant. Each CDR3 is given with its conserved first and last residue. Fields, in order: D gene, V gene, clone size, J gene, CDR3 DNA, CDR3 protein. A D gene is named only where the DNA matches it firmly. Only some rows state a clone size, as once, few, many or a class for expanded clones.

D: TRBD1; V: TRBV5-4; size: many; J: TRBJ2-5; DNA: TGTGCCAGCTCCTCATCAGGGGGCCGAGAGACCCAGTACTTC; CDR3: CASSSSGGRETQYF
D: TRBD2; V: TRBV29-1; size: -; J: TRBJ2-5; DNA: TGCAGCGTTGGGACTAGCAAGGGAAGGGAGACCCAGTACTTC; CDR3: CSVGTSKGRETQYF
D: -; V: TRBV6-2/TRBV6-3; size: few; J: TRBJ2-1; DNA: TGTGCCAGCAGTTACTCGATCGGCCGGGATAGGGGCAATGAGCAGTTCTTC; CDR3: CASSYSIGRDRGNEQFF
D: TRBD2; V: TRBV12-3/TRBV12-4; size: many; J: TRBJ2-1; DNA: TGTGCCAGCAGTTATGGCGGGAGCTCCTACAATGAGCAGTTCTTC; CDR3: CASSYGGSSYNEQFF
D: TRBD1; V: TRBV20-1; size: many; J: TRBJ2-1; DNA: TGCAGTGCTTCCGGACAGGGGATGTACAATGAGCAGTTCTTC; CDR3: CSASGQGMYNEQFF
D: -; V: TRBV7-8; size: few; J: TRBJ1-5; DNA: TGTGCCAGCAGCTTAACGAAGGGTCCCCAGCATTTT; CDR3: CASSLTKGPQHF
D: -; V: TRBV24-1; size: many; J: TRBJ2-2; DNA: TGTGCCACCAGTGATTTGCTCCACAGCCCGAACACCGGGGAGCTGTTTTTT; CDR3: CATSDLLHSPNTGELFF
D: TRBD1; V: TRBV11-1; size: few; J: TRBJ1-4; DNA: TGTGCCAGCAGCCTCCCGCCGGGACAGGGGTTTGTTGAGGAAAAACTGTTTTTT; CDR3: CASSLPPGQGFVEEKLFF
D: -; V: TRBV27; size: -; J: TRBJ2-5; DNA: TGTGCCAGCAGAAGAGGTCGGAATTTGGAGACCCAGTACTTC; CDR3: CASRRGRNLETQYF
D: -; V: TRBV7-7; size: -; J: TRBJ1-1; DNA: TGTGCCAGCAGCTTACGAACCGGGACCAGATGGACTGAAGCTTTCTTT; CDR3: CASSLRTGTRWTEAFF
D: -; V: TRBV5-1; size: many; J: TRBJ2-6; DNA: TGCGCCAGCAGCTTGGAAGAGCAGCTTGCTGGGGCCAACGTCCTGACTTTC; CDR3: CASSLEEQLAGANVLTF
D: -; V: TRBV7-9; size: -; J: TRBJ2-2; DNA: TGTGCCAGCAGCTTCCCGAGTCAGGCCGGGGAGCTGTTTTTT; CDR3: CASSFPSQAGELFF
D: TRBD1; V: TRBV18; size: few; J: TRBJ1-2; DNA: TGTGCCAGCTCACCACTCCCGGATGTCTATTCTGGAGGGACAGAAGATAACTATGGCTACACCTTC; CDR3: CASSPLPDVYSGGTEDNYGYTF
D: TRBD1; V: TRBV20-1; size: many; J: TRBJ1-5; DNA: TGCAGTGCTAGCCTGACCGGGACAGGGGTAAATAGCAATCAGCCCCAGCATTTT; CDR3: CSASLTGTGVNSNQPQHF
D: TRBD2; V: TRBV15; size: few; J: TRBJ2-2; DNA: TGTGCCACCAGCAGAGGACTAGCGGTCAACACCGGGGAGCTGTTTTTT; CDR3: CATSRGLAVNTGELFF
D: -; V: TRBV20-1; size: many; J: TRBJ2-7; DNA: TGCAGTGCTAGAGAACCCAGTGGAATGCGCTCCTACGAGCAGTACTTC; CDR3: CSAREPSGMRSYEQYF
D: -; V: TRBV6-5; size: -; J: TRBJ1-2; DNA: TGTGCCAGCAGTTACGGGACTTCGTCAGATTCTGGCTACACCTTC; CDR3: CASSYGTSSDSGYTF
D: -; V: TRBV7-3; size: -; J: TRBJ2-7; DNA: TGTGCCAGCAGCCCGGGAAACCGCGAGCAGTACTTC; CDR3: CASSPGNREQYF
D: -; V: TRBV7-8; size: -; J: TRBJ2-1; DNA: TGTGCCAGCAGCTTAGAGAGGGTCGGCGGATCCTACAATGAGCAGTTCTTC; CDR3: CASSLERVGGSYNEQFF
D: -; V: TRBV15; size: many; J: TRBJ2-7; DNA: TGTGCCACCAGCAGCGCTCCGGTTCCAAGTTACGAGCAGTACTTC; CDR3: CATSSAPVPSYEQYF
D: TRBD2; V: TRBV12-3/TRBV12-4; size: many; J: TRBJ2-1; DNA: TGTGCCAGCACCCCTGGGTGGGGGGGCTCCTACAATGAGCAGTTCTTC; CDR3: CASTPGWGGSYNEQFF
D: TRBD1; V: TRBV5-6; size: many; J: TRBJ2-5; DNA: TGTGCCAGCAGCTTGGTCGGGACAGGGGAAGAGACCCAGTACTTC; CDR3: CASSLVGTGEETQYF
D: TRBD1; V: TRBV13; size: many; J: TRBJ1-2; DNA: TGTGCCAGCAGCTCCGGGACAGGGGATGGCTACACCTTC; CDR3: CASSSGTGDGYTF
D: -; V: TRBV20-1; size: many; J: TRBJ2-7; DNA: TGCAGTGCTAGTCCCGGGAGTGTACACGAGCAGTACTTC; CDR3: CSASPGSVHEQYF
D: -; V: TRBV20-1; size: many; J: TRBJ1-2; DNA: TGCAGTGCTAATAATGGCTACACCTTC; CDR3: CSANNGYTF
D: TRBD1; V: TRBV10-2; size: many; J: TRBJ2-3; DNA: TGCGCCACCCGGACAGGGGATACGCAGTATTTT; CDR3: CATRTGDTQYF
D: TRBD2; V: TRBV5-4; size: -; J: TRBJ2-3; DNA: TGTGCCAGCAGCTTGCCTTTGGGGGTTCCTTCCGGGACTAGCGGCACAGATACGCAGTATTTT; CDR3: CASSLPLGVPSGTSGTDTQYF
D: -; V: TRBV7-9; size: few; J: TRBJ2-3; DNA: TGTGCCAGCAGCTTATGGGACGGGGGAGATACGCAGTATTTT; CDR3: CASSLWDGGDTQYF
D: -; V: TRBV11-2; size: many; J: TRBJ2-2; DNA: TGTGCCAGCAGCCCGATGACAGGTCGGCTGGCCGGGGAGCTGTTTTTT; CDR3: CASSPMTGRLAGELFF
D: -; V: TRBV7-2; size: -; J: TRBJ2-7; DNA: TGTGCCAGCAGCTTAGGAGGGACCACCTACCAGCAGTACTTC; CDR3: CASSLGGTTYQQYF
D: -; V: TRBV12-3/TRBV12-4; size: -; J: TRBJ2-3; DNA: TGTGCCAGCAGGAAGAGGGGACTTAACACAGATACGCAGTATTTT; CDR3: CASRKRGLNTDTQYF
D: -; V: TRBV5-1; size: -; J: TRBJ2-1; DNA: TGCGCCAGCAGCTTGGGGGGCAGCTCTGAGCAGTTCTTC; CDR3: CASSLGGSSEQFF
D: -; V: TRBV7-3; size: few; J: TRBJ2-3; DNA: TGTGCCAGCAGCCCTGGCCCCTGGGAGGCTACAGATACGCAGTATTTT; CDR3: CASSPGPWEATDTQYF
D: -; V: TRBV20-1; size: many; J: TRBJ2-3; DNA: TGCAGTGCTAGAGCAAGGACTGGCGGCCCAGATACGCAGTATTTT; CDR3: CSARARTGGPDTQYF
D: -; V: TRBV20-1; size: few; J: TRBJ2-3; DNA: TGCAGTGCTAGAGATTATAGCGGTAGCACAGATACGCAGTATTTT; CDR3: CSARDYSGSTDTQYF
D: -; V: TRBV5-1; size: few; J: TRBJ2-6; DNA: TGCGCCAGCAGCTTTCGTTCAGCCGATACATCTGGGGCCAACGTCCTGACTTTC; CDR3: CASSFRSADTSGANVLTF
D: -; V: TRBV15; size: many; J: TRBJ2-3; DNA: TGTGCCACCAGCAGAGATTGGGTTCAAACTAGCACAGATACGCAGTATTTT; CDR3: CATSRDWVQTSTDTQYF
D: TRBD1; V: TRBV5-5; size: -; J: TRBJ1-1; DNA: TGTGCCAGCAGCTCCCAGGGGGTTGATAGGACTGAAGCTTTCTTT; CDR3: CASSSQGVDRTEAFF
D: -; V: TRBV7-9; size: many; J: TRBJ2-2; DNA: TGTGCCAGCACCAGAGAGCTTAACACCGGGGAGCTGTTTTTT; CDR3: CASTRELNTGELFF
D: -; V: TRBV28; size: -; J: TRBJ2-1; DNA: TGTGCCAGCAGTCCTTTTTTCGGGGCCAGGGAGCAGTTCTTC; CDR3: CASSPFFGAREQFF
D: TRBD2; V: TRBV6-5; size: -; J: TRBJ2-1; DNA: TGTGCCAGCAGTTACTCGACCCCCGCGGGAGGCAATGAGCAGTTCTTC; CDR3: CASSYSTPAGGNEQFF
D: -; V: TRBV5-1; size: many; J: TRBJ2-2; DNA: TGCGCCAGCAGCTCGCGGACATTCGCGAACACCGGGGAGCTGTTTTTT; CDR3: CASSSRTFANTGELFF
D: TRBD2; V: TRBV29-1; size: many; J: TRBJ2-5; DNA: TGCAGCGGAATTACTAGCGGGAGGACAGAGACCCAGTACTTC; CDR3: CSGITSGRTETQYF
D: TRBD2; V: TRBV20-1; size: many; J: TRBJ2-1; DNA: TGCAGTGCCCCACCTCCCGGACTAGCAGATCCCTACAATGAGCAGTTCTTC; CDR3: CSAPPPGLADPYNEQFF
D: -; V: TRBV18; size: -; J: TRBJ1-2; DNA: TGTGCCAGCTCACCATTCCCAGACTATGGCTACACCTTC; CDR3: CASSPFPDYGYTF
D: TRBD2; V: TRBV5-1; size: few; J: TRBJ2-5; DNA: TGCGCCAGCAGCTTGGTCGCGGGAGGGCAAGAGACCCAGTACTTC; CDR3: CASSLVAGGQETQYF
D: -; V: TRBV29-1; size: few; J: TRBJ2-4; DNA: TGCAGCGTTCGGCGTGAAAACATTCAGTACTTC; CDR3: CSVRRENIQYF
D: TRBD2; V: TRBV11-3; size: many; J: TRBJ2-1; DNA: TGTGCCAGCAGCATCAAAGCGGGAGGGCCTTACAATGAGCAGTTCTTC; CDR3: CASSIKAGGPYNEQFF
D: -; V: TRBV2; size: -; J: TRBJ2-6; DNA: TGTGCCAGCAGAGTGGAAGCTGGGGCCAACGTCCTGACTTTC; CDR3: CASRVEAGANVLTF
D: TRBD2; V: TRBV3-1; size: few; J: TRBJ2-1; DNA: TGTGCCAGCAGCCAGCCGACTAGCGGGATTCCCAATGAGCAGTTCTTC; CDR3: CASSQPTSGIPNEQFF
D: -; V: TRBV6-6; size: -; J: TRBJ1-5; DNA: TGTGCCAGCAGTACCCTACTTAATCAGCCCCAGCATTTT; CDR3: CASSTLLNQPQHF
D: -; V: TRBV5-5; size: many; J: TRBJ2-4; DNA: TGTGCCAGCAGCTTGGAGGGAAACATTCAGTACTTC; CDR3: CASSLEGNIQYF
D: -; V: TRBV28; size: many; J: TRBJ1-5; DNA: TGTGCCAGCACGGGGAATCAGCCCCAGCATTTT; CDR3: CASTGNQPQHF
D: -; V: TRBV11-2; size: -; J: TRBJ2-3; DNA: TGTGCCAGCACCCCTGGGACTCCTACCACAGATACGCAGTATTTT; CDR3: CASTPGTPTTDTQYF
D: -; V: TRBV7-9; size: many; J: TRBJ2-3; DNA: TGTGCCAGCAGCTTAGGGCGCCCTGGGGGAGATACGCAGTATTTT; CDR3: CASSLGRPGGDTQYF
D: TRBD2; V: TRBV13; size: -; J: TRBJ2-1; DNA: TGTGCCAGCAGCCCCGAGGACCTAGGGAGGGGCAATGAGCAGTTCTTC; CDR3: CASSPEDLGRGNEQFF
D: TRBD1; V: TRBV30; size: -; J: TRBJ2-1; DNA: TGTGCCTGGAGTGTCTCCGGGACAGGGGTTGAGCAGTTCTTC; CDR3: CAWSVSGTGVEQFF
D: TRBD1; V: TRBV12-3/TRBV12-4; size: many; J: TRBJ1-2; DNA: TGTGCCAGCAGTTTAGGCAGGGGGGATGGCTACACCTTC; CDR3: CASSLGRGDGYTF
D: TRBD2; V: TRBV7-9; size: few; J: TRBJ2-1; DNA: TGTGCCAGCAGCTTACGGGCGGGAGTTACTCCTAATGAGCAGTTCTTC; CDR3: CASSLRAGVTPNEQFF